The rows below give T cell receptor beta chains drawn from one sample of a study of OX40 agonist ivuxolimab in advanced cancers. The method was immunoSEQ multiplex PCR; TCRdb's version includes in-frame clones alone and lacks a portion of them. The sample has about 68,000 clones, around 83% seen once. Sequencing was performed on CD4+ or CD8+ T cells sorted from blood, taken in a trial of the OX40 agonist ivuxolimab. The source is an adult with an advanced solid tumor such as melanoma, head and neck, liver or kidney cancer. Each CDR3 is given with its conserved first and last residue. The order of the fields is D gene, V gene, J gene, CDR3 length, clone size, CDR3 DNA, CDR3 protein. A D gene is named only where the DNA matches it firmly. Part of the rows lack a size; the others show once, few, many or a class for expanded clones.

D: .
V: TRBV7-9
J: TRBJ1-1
length: 14
size: .
DNA: TGTGCCAGCAGCTTAGTCGGAGAGGCCACTGAAGCTTTCTTT
CDR3: CASSLVGEATEAFF

D: .
V: TRBV7-8
J: TRBJ2-3
length: 16
size: .
DNA: TGTGCCAGCAGCTTCAGGAGGGGCCAAGGGACAGATACGCAGTATTTT
CDR3: CASSFRRGQGTDTQYF

D: .
V: TRBV27
J: TRBJ1-2
length: 14
size: .
DNA: TGTGCCAGCAGTTTATCGAGAGGGGGGGGAGAAAACACCTTC
CDR3: CASSLSRGGGENTF

D: TRBD1
V: TRBV2
J: TRBJ1-6
length: 15
size: few
DNA: TGTGCCAGCAGTGATAGGACAGGGAGTAATTCACCCCTCCACTTT
CDR3: CASSDRTGSNSPLHF

D: TRBD1
V: TRBV10-3
J: TRBJ1-2
length: 13
size: .
DNA: TGTGCCATCAGGGATGGGGACAGGGATGGCTACACCTTC
CDR3: CAIRDGDRDGYTF

D: .
V: TRBV5-5
J: TRBJ1-3
length: 15
size: .
DNA: TGTGCCAGCAGCTTGGGGGCAAAAGGCGGAAACACCATATATTTT
CDR3: CASSLGAKGGNTIYF

D: .
V: TRBV7-2
J: TRBJ1-5
length: 14
size: few
DNA: TGTGCCAGCAGCCCATCGCAGGGGATTCAGCCCCAGCATTTT
CDR3: CASSPSQGIQPQHF

D: .
V: TRBV5-4
J: TRBJ2-1
length: 13
size: .
DNA: TGTGCCAGCAGCCCGGGCTTAACAAATGAGCAGTTCTTC
CDR3: CASSPGLTNEQFF

D: TRBD1
V: TRBV5-1
J: TRBJ2-1
length: 14
size: .
DNA: TGCGCCAGCACGCAGGGACAGTCCTACAATGAGCAGTTCTTC
CDR3: CASTQGQSYNEQFF

D: .
V: TRBV19
J: TRBJ2-7
length: 14
size: .
DNA: TGTGCCAGTAGCGCCAGGGGCAGGACCTACGAGCAGTACTTC
CDR3: CASSARGRTYEQYF

D: TRBD1
V: TRBV28
J: TRBJ1-4
length: 15
size: few
DNA: TGTGCCAGCAGTCCGGGGACAGGGGTTAGGGAAAAACTGTTTTTT
CDR3: CASSPGTGVREKLFF

D: TRBD1
V: TRBV5-4
J: TRBJ1-5
length: 18
size: .
DNA: TGTGCCAGCAGCTCAAGGGGGACAGGGAGTTCGGGCAATCAGCCCCAGCATTTT
CDR3: CASSSRGTGSSGNQPQHF

D: .
V: TRBV7-2
J: TRBJ2-2
length: 15
size: once
DNA: TGTGCCAGCAGCTTAGACAGGAAATCCACCGGGGAGCTGTTTTTT
CDR3: CASSLDRKSTGELFF

D: .
V: TRBV5-4
J: TRBJ1-3
length: 16
size: .
DNA: TGTGCCAGCAGCCAAGGAGGGGTGAGCTCTGGAAACACCATATATTTT
CDR3: CASSQGGVSSGNTIYF

D: TRBD2
V: TRBV7-2
J: TRBJ2-3
length: 15
size: .
DNA: TGTGCCAGCAGCTTTAGCGGGAGAAGCACAGATACGCAGTATTTT
CDR3: CASSFSGRSTDTQYF

D: TRBD1
V: TRBV5-3
J: TRBJ1-2
length: 16
size: .
DNA: TGTGCCAGAAGCTTTAAACCGGGACAGGGAAACTATGGCTACACCTTC
CDR3: CARSFKPGQGNYGYTF

D: .
V: TRBV28
J: TRBJ2-7
length: 15
size: .
DNA: TGTGCCAGCAGCGAGGACGGGTCCCCCGGCTACGAGCAGTACTTC
CDR3: CASSEDGSPGYEQYF

D: .
V: TRBV7-2
J: TRBJ2-2
length: 15
size: .
DNA: TGTGCCAGCAGTCGAAGGTTGAGGGGTCCCGGGGAGCTGTTTTTT
CDR3: CASSRRLRGPGELFF

D: .
V: TRBV28
J: TRBJ1-4
length: 14
size: .
DNA: TGTGCCAGCAGTTTGATAAAGTCGGGTGAAAAACTGTTTTTT
CDR3: CASSLIKSGEKLFF

D: .
V: TRBV18
J: TRBJ1-5
length: 14
size: .
DNA: TGTGCCAGCTCACTGGACAAGCTAGCTCAGCCCCAGCATTTT
CDR3: CASSLDKLAQPQHF

D: TRBD1
V: TRBV6-6
J: TRBJ1-5
length: 13
size: .
DNA: TGTGCCATCGGACAGGGTGGAAATCAGCCCCAGCATTTT
CDR3: CAIGQGGNQPQHF

D: .
V: TRBV30
J: TRBJ1-5
length: 12
size: few
DNA: TGTGCCTGGAGGGGAGACAATCAGCCCCAGCATTTT
CDR3: CAWRGDNQPQHF

D: TRBD1
V: TRBV19
J: TRBJ1-1
length: 15
size: .
DNA: TGTGCCAGTAGGAGGGGACAGCAGTTGAACACTGAAGCTTTCTTT
CDR3: CASRRGQQLNTEAFF

D: .
V: TRBV19
J: TRBJ2-6
length: 14
size: .
DNA: TGTGCCAGTAGTTGGATCTCTGGGGCCAACGTCCTGACTTTC
CDR3: CASSWISGANVLTF

D: .
V: TRBV6-6
J: TRBJ1-4
length: 14
size: .
DNA: TGTGCCAGCAGTTACCCCCAGACTAATGAAAAACTGTTTTTT
CDR3: CASSYPQTNEKLFF

D: TRBD1
V: TRBV7-8
J: TRBJ1-2
length: 15
size: .
DNA: TGTGCCAGCAGCTCAGGACAGGGGGCGAGTCATGGCTACACCTTC
CDR3: CASSSGQGASHGYTF

D: .
V: TRBV28
J: TRBJ1-2
length: 15
size: .
DNA: TGTGCCAGCAGTTTAGTGGCAGGGTCTAACTATGGCTACACCTTC
CDR3: CASSLVAGSNYGYTF